This T cell receptor beta chain was identified in a study of T cells in Graves' hyperthyroidism and ophthalmopathy. From RNA transcripts, TCR beta CDR3 regions were amplified. First-round RT-PCR targeting the TCR CDR3 was performed with the HTBI primer set. Via MiXCR, TCRdb re-called the multiplex PCR reads, giving one row per CDR3 protein. The repertoire holds 330,000 or so distinct CDR3 sequences, with roughly 19% as singletons. CDR3 length: 15 amino acids. Trimming removed 3 bases from V and 3 bases from J, with 12 bases in between. CDR1 and CDR2 from the germline V gene are LNHDA and SQIVND (reference sequence). Orbital computed tomography and thyroid ultrasound, together with serum TRAb and thyroxine and clinical symptoms, were used for diagnoses. Out of roughly 10 ml of fresh peripheral blood came the PBMCs. This clonotype showed up many times.

V usage is TRBV19 and J usage is TRBJ2-1, with TRBD2 as a possible D gene (5 bases). The sample taken for sequencing was blood. The TCR comes from a man aged 45-65 years with Graves' ophthalmopathy. The CDR3 protein is CASSIGSVIYNEQFF. DNA for the CDR3: TGTGCCAGTAGTATTGGTAGCGTGATCTACAATGAGCAGTTCTTC.